The 10 T cell receptor beta chains below were found in one sample sequenced in a study of blood T cell repertoires in COVID-19. Produced via immunoSEQ multiplex PCR; TCRdb's table is partial and in-frame only. This repertoire shows fewer than 200,000 clones, around 80% found once; its top ten account for around 17%. The material sequenced was PBMCs or T cells enriched from blood (not recorded which). The receptors originated from a woman aged 70-85 years in a cohort exposed to, infected with or recovered from COVID-19 (not recorded which).

This chain connects TRBV5-6 to TRBJ2-1; maybe TRBD2 (5 bases). The germline V gene has CDR1 SGHDT and CDR2 YYEEEE. The CDR3 is made up of 13 amino acids. Trimming left V 9 bases short and J 2 bases short, with 12 bases between. This chain's CDR3 is CATTDGTYNEQFF. In nucleotides, the CDR3 is TGTGCCACCACGGACGGGACCTACAATGAGCAGTTCTTC.

CDR3: CASSVSPEGLAFGELFF. DNA for the CDR3: TGTGCCAGCAGCGTATCCCCCGAGGGACTAGCTTTCGGGGAGCTGTTTTTT. The chain combines TRBV9 with TRBJ2-2; TRBD2 agrees at 9 bases. CDR1 and CDR2 from the germline V gene are SGDLS and YYNGEE. CDR3 length: 17 residues. With V trimmed by 1 base and J by 7 bases, 11 bases remained unmatched.

This chain uses TRBV4-1 with TRBJ1-1, with TRBD1 matching over 9 bases. After removal of 3 bases from V and 5 bases from J, the junction contained 7 bases not matched to a gene. Germline CDR1 MGHRA, CDR2 YSYEKL. The CDR3 length is 15 residues. The CDR3 here is CASSQDLDRGTEAFF. The CDR3 DNA is TGCGCCAGCAGCCAGGATCTGGACAGGGGAACTGAAGCTTTCTTT.

This chain connects TRBV28 to TRBJ1-3, with D perhaps TRBD1 (5 bases). Germline V gene data show CDR1 as MDHEN and CDR2 as SYDVKM. The CDR3 covers 17 residues. The V and J ends lost 5 bases and 3 bases respectively, with 20 bases between them. CDR3 region: CASSPLAGGTHGNTIYF. The CDR3 DNA sequence: TGTGCCAGCAGTCCCTTGGCGGGGGGGACCCATGGAAACACCATATATTTT. The full variable domain, with the rest looked up from reference TRBV28 and TRBJ1-3, is DVKVTQSSRYLVKRTGEKVFLECVQDMDHENMFWYRQDPGLGLRLIYFSYDVKMKEKGDIPEGYSVSREKKERFSLILESASTNQTSMYLCASSPLAGGTHGNTIYFGEGSWLTVV.

The chain couples TRBV6-5 to TRBJ1-1; D gene unclear. V gave up 2 bases and J gave up 0 bases, with 10 bases separating them. This CDR3 is 15 amino acids long. Germline V lookup: CDR1 MNHEY, CDR2 SVGAGI. The CDR3 loop is CASSYHEALNTEAFF. CDR3 DNA sequence: TGTGCCAGCAGTTACCATGAGGCTTTGAACACTGAAGCTTTCTTT.

This clone was counted between two and nine times. The V gene is TRBV10-3, the J gene TRBJ1-2, with a tentative D call TRBD1 (6 bases). CDR3 length: 18 residues. CDR1 and CDR2 from the germline V gene are ENHRY and SYGVKD. Trimming took 2 bases from V and 1 from J, leaving 20 bases between them. Here the CDR3 reads CAISEPGRTELGNYGYTF. CDR3 DNA sequence: TGTGCCATCAGTGAGCCGGGACGGACAGAGCTGGGTAACTATGGCTACACCTTC.

This sequence joins TRBV4-1 and TRBJ2-7; possibly TRBD2 for D (6 bases). The CDR3 is 16 amino acids. V was shortened by 4 bases and J by 2 bases, with 18 bases between the two germline ends. Germline assignment: CDR1 MGHRA and CDR2 YSYEKL. The CDR3 reads CASSRQTGSSAYEQYF. Here the CDR3 DNA reads TGCGCCAGCAGCCGCCAAACCGGGAGCAGCGCCTACGAGCAGTACTTC.

This clone was observed once. The chain employs TRBV6-1 and TRBJ2-7; D perhaps matches TRBD1 (6 bases). There are 15 residues in the CDR3. The V gene lost 0 bases and the J gene lost 0 bases, with 9 bases spanning the gap. Germline CDR1 is MNHNS and CDR2 is SASEGT. This chain's CDR3 is CASSEAGRGSYEQYF. CDR3 nucleotide sequence: TGTGCCAGCAGTGAAGCGGGCAGGGGCTCCTACGAGCAGTACTTC.

The chain recombines TRBV21-1 with TRBJ2-7; TRBD1, the table's D call, was not compared with the DNA. TRBV21-1 is a pseudogene segment. The length of the CDR3 is 15 residues. The CDR3: CASSTPGTGAREQYF. The CDR3 region has the DNA TGTGCCAGCAGCACGCCCGGGACAGGGGCCCGGGAGCAGTACTTC.

J is TRBJ2-2 and V is TRBV10-3; the D gene is possibly TRBD1 (5 bases). The CDR3 has 13 residues. Germline CDR1 reads ENHRY; CDR2 reads SYGVKD. With 11 bases removed from V and 0 bases from J, the gap between germline ends came to 10 bases. The CDR3 DNA is TGTGCCCTTATGGACACGAACACCGGGGAGCTGTTTTTT. It codes for CALMDTNTGELFF.